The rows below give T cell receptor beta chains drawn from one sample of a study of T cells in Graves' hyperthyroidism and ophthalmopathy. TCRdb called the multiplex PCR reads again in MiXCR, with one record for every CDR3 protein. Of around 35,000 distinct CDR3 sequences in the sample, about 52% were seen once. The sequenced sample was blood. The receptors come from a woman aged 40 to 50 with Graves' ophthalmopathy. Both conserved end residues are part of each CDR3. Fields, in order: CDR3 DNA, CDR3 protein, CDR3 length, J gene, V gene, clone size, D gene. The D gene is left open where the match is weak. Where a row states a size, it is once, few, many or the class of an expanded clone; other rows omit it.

TGCAGCGGTATCGCGGGACCCAGCTCCTACGAGCAGTACTTC CSGIAGPSSYEQYF 14 TRBJ2-7 TRBV20-1 NA NA
TGTGCCAGCAGCCCAGGGAGGACAGGGGCAGCTAATTCACCCCTCCACTTT CASSPGRTGAANSPLHF 17 TRBJ1-6 TRBV7-9 many TRBD1
TGTGCCAGCAGCTTGGGCCCAGGGGGCATAGATGAGCAGTTCTTC CASSLGPGGIDEQFF 15 TRBJ2-1 TRBV5-6 NA TRBD1
TGCAGTATGTCAGGGGTATCCTACGAGCAGTACTTC CSMSGVSYEQYF 12 TRBJ2-7 TRBV29-1 NA NA
TGTGCCAGTAGTATTGAAGGACAGCCAATGAACACTGAAGCTTTCTTT CASSIEGQPMNTEAFF 16 TRBJ1-1 TRBV19 once NA
TGTGCCAGCAGCTTACCTAGTCGCTGGGAGCATGGCTACACCTTC CASSLPSRWEHGYTF 15 TRBJ1-2 TRBV13 many NA
TGCAGTGCTAGAGATAAGTTGGGGGCGAACACCGGGGAGCTGTTTTTT CSARDKLGANTGELFF 16 TRBJ2-2 TRBV20-1 many NA
TGTGCCAGCACGCAATTCAGGGGGAATTTATACGAGCAGTACTTC CASTQFRGNLYEQYF 15 TRBJ2-7 TRBV2 many TRBD1
TGTGCCAGCAGCCCTAGCGGGGGAACCGGGGAGCTGTTTTTT CASSPSGGTGELFF 14 TRBJ2-2 TRBV7-2 NA TRBD2
TGTGCCTGGAGAAGGGAGTCTAACTATGGCTACACCTTC CAWRRESNYGYTF 13 TRBJ1-2 TRBV30 few NA
TGTGCCAGCAGTCCACCGTCTAGCGGGAGGGCCGATGAGCAGTTCTTC CASSPPSSGRADEQFF 16 TRBJ2-1 TRBV6-5 many TRBD2
TGTGCCAGTATTGAGTCATTAGGAAATAGCAATCAGCCCCAGCATTTT CASIESLGNSNQPQHF 16 TRBJ1-5 TRBV27 NA NA
TGTGCCAGCAGTGGCTCATCGCCGACACTAGCGGATGAAAAACTGTTTTTT CASSGSSPTLADEKLFF 17 TRBJ1-4 TRBV6-4 many NA
TGCAGTATCCATGAAAAACTGTTTTTT CSIHEKLFF 9 TRBJ1-4 TRBV20-1 NA NA
TGTGCCAGCAGCTTAGATCCAGATACGCAGTATTTT CASSLDPDTQYF 12 TRBJ2-3 TRBV11-2 many NA
TGTGCCAGCAGTGAAGGGGGCCGATCTGAAGCTTTCTTT CASSEGGRSEAFF 13 TRBJ1-1 TRBV2 NA NA
TGTGCCAGTAGTATTTTGGGTTTTAACACCGGGGAGCTGTTTTTT CASSILGFNTGELFF 15 TRBJ2-2 TRBV19 many NA
TGCAGCGTCCCCTCGTCCGGGTCGGAGACCCAGTACTTC CSVPSSGSETQYF 13 TRBJ2-5 TRBV29-1 many NA
TGTGCCAGCAGGCGGACAGGGCGTAATCAGCCCCAGTACTTC CASRRTGRNQPQYF 14 TRBJ2-5 TRBV6-5 NA TRBD1
TGTGCCAGCAGGAGAGGGGGATCAGATACGCAGTATTTT CASRRGGSDTQYF 13 TRBJ2-3 TRBV7-2 medium-sized NA
TGCAGTGCTAGACTAGCGGGGGCCCACACAGATACGCAGTATTTT CSARLAGAHTDTQYF 15 TRBJ2-3 TRBV20-1 NA TRBD2
TGTGCCAGCAGCAATCCCCCGCCACACAGGGACAAAAGCACAGATACGCAGTATTTT CASSNPPPHRDKSTDTQYF 19 TRBJ2-3 TRBV7-9 many NA